The rows below give T cell receptor beta chains drawn from one sample of a study of blood T cells in healthy people across ages. MiXCR was run by TCRdb on the 5' RACE reads, yielding one entry per CDR3 protein. The data contain 1.5 million to 2 million distinct CDR3 sequences, about 28% of them singletons. The sample taken for sequencing was blood. The receptors were sampled from a woman in her twenties or thirties in good health. CDR3s include the opening cysteine and the closing phenylalanine or tryptophan. The D gene is left open where the match is weak. Clone size is not always given. Where it is, it says once, few, many or a class for expanded clones.

j_call: TRBJ2-3
clone_size: -
v_call: TRBV14
d_call: -
cdr3_aa: CASSQDFGNTQYF
cdr3_nt: TGTGCCAGCAGCCAAGATTTTGGGAATACGCAGTATTTT

j_call: TRBJ2-7
clone_size: -
v_call: TRBV18
d_call: -
cdr3_aa: CASSPDGGPSYNEQYF
cdr3_nt: TGTGCCAGCTCTCCAGATGGGGGGCCGTCCTACAATGAGCAGTACTTC

j_call: TRBJ1-2
clone_size: -
v_call: TRBV5-6
d_call: -
cdr3_aa: CASSRRGAVGYTF
cdr3_nt: TGTGCCAGCAGCCGGAGGGGGGCGGTTGGCTACACCTTC

j_call: TRBJ2-3
clone_size: many
v_call: TRBV6-6
d_call: TRBD1
cdr3_aa: CASRETGGNGDTQYF
cdr3_nt: TGTGCCAGCAGGGAGACAGGGGGGAATGGAGATACGCAGTATTTT

j_call: TRBJ2-7
clone_size: many
v_call: TRBV4-3
d_call: -
cdr3_aa: CASSQARGHSYEQYF
cdr3_nt: TGCGCCAGCAGCCAAGCGAGGGGCCACTCCTACGAGCAGTACTTC

j_call: TRBJ1-1
clone_size: few
v_call: TRBV12-3/TRBV12-4
d_call: TRBD1
cdr3_aa: CASRGQGKTEAFF
cdr3_nt: TGTGCCAGCAGGGGACAGGGGAAAACTGAAGCTTTCTTT

j_call: TRBJ2-3
clone_size: -
v_call: TRBV11-2
d_call: TRBD2
cdr3_aa: CASKEAGITDTQYF
cdr3_nt: TGTGCCAGCAAGGAAGCGGGGATCACAGATACGCAGTATTTT

j_call: TRBJ1-5
clone_size: many
v_call: TRBV20-1
d_call: -
cdr3_aa: CSARTGVNQPQHF
cdr3_nt: TGCAGTGCCAGAACAGGAGTCAATCAGCCCCAGCATTTT

j_call: TRBJ1-1
clone_size: -
v_call: TRBV29-1
d_call: -
cdr3_aa: CSISDRNTEAFF
cdr3_nt: TGCAGCATCTCGGACAGGAACACTGAAGCTTTCTTT

j_call: TRBJ2-1
clone_size: many
v_call: TRBV7-2
d_call: TRBD2
cdr3_aa: CASSSGPAGYNEQFF
cdr3_nt: TGTGCCAGCAGCTCGGGCCCAGCGGGGTACAATGAGCAGTTCTTC

j_call: TRBJ2-1
clone_size: few
v_call: TRBV20-1
d_call: -
cdr3_aa: CSATSSQENEQFF
cdr3_nt: TGCAGTGCTACATCCTCCCAGGAGAATGAGCAGTTCTTC

j_call: TRBJ2-2
clone_size: few
v_call: TRBV13
d_call: TRBD2
cdr3_aa: CASSLLAGTTGELFF
cdr3_nt: TGTGCCAGCAGCTTACTAGCGGGGACAACCGGGGAGCTGTTTTTT

j_call: TRBJ2-7
clone_size: few
v_call: TRBV21-1
d_call: -
cdr3_aa: CASSKAEDRGQDEQYF
cdr3_nt: TGTGCCAGCAGCAAAGCGGAGGACAGGGGGCAAGACGAGCAGTACTTC

j_call: TRBJ1-2
clone_size: -
v_call: TRBV7-2
d_call: -
cdr3_aa: CASSFPGVARGYTF
cdr3_nt: TGTGCCAGCAGCTTCCCAGGCGTCGCTCGGGGCTACACCTTC

j_call: TRBJ2-7
clone_size: many
v_call: TRBV10-3
d_call: -
cdr3_aa: CAISGEPRDPYEQYF
cdr3_nt: TGTGCCATCAGTGGGGAACCTCGGGACCCTTACGAGCAGTACTTC

j_call: TRBJ2-7
clone_size: many
v_call: TRBV7-2
d_call: -
cdr3_aa: CASSMTGTYEQYF
cdr3_nt: TGTGCCAGCAGCATGACAGGAACCTACGAGCAGTACTTC

j_call: TRBJ1-2
clone_size: -
v_call: TRBV7-9
d_call: -
cdr3_aa: CASSFSSGEGYTF
cdr3_nt: TGTGCCAGCAGCTTTTCCTCAGGGGAAGGCTACACCTTC

j_call: TRBJ1-5
clone_size: many
v_call: TRBV12-3/TRBV12-4
d_call: -
cdr3_aa: CANPVPQHF
cdr3_nt: TGTGCCAACCCGGTCCCCCAGCATTTT

j_call: TRBJ2-7
clone_size: -
v_call: TRBV27
d_call: TRBD1
cdr3_aa: CASTPKGQGSREQYF
cdr3_nt: TGTGCCAGCACACCTAAGGGACAGGGGAGCAGGGAGCAGTACTTC

j_call: TRBJ2-5
clone_size: few
v_call: TRBV11-2
d_call: TRBD2
cdr3_aa: CASSSLATGTQYF
cdr3_nt: TGTGCCAGCAGTTCACTAGCGACGGGGACCCAGTACTTC

j_call: TRBJ1-2
clone_size: -
v_call: TRBV20-1
d_call: -
cdr3_aa: CSATGRNIGSGYTF
cdr3_nt: TGCAGTGCAACGGGCCGCAACATTGGGTCTGGCTACACCTTC

j_call: TRBJ1-2
clone_size: few
v_call: TRBV27
d_call: -
cdr3_aa: CASSMSPDSSNYGYTF
cdr3_nt: TGTGCCAGCAGTATGTCTCCGGACAGTTCGAACTATGGCTACACCTTC

j_call: TRBJ2-7
clone_size: -
v_call: TRBV6-5
d_call: -
cdr3_aa: CASSTTRESGYEQYF
cdr3_nt: TGTGCCAGCAGCACCACCAGGGAGTCGGGGTACGAGCAGTACTTC

j_call: TRBJ2-1
clone_size: few
v_call: TRBV5-5
d_call: -
cdr3_aa: CASSLESGETYNEQFF
cdr3_nt: TGTGCCAGCAGCTTGGAGTCGGGAGAAACCTACAATGAGCAGTTCTTC

j_call: TRBJ2-4
clone_size: many
v_call: TRBV7-8
d_call: TRBD2
cdr3_aa: CASSARLASSGNIQYF
cdr3_nt: TGTGCCAGCAGCGCTAGACTAGCGTCAAGTGGAAACATTCAGTACTTC

j_call: TRBJ2-1
clone_size: few
v_call: TRBV30
d_call: TRBD2
cdr3_aa: CAFKRGPYNEQFF
cdr3_nt: TGTGCCTTTAAGCGGGGACCCTACAATGAGCAGTTCTTC

j_call: TRBJ1-3
clone_size: -
v_call: TRBV20-1
d_call: TRBD1
cdr3_aa: CSAVRDSLSGNTIYF
cdr3_nt: TGCAGTGCAGTTAGGGACAGCCTCTCTGGAAACACCATATATTTT

j_call: TRBJ2-5
clone_size: -
v_call: TRBV28
d_call: -
cdr3_aa: CATRGGGETQYF
cdr3_nt: TGTGCCACCAGGGGAGGAGGGGAGACCCAGTACTTC

j_call: TRBJ2-4
clone_size: -
v_call: TRBV7-7
d_call: TRBD2
cdr3_aa: CANGAGGKNIQYF
cdr3_nt: TGCGCCAACGGAGCGGGGGGGAAAAACATTCAGTACTTC

j_call: TRBJ2-3
clone_size: few
v_call: TRBV20-1
d_call: -
cdr3_aa: CSAPGVSTDTQYF
cdr3_nt: TGCAGTGCTCCCGGCGTTAGCACAGATACGCAGTATTTT

j_call: TRBJ2-1
clone_size: once
v_call: TRBV9
d_call: -
cdr3_aa: CASSVSRIAYNEQFF
cdr3_nt: TGTGCCAGCAGCGTAAGTAGGATCGCCTACAATGAGCAGTTCTTC

j_call: TRBJ2-7
clone_size: -
v_call: TRBV5-5
d_call: -
cdr3_aa: CANSLASYEQYF
cdr3_nt: TGTGCCAACAGCCTAGCCTCCTACGAGCAGTACTTC

j_call: TRBJ2-1
clone_size: few
v_call: TRBV12-3/TRBV12-4
d_call: TRBD2
cdr3_aa: CASSSRAAGGYNEQFF
cdr3_nt: TGTGCCAGCAGTTCCCGCGCAGCGGGAGGCTATAATGAGCAGTTCTTC

j_call: TRBJ2-5
clone_size: few
v_call: TRBV7-9
d_call: -
cdr3_aa: CASSSPEGEETQYF
cdr3_nt: TGTGCCAGCAGCTCCCCCGAAGGGGAAGAGACCCAGTACTTC

j_call: TRBJ1-5
clone_size: few
v_call: TRBV27
d_call: -
cdr3_aa: CASGSGGTQHF
cdr3_nt: TGTGCCAGCGGATCCGGTGGAACCCAGCATTTT

j_call: TRBJ1-2
clone_size: few
v_call: TRBV7-2
d_call: -
cdr3_aa: CASSSDSHGYTF
cdr3_nt: TGTGCCAGCAGCTCCGACAGTCATGGCTACACCTTC

j_call: TRBJ2-2
clone_size: -
v_call: TRBV20-1
d_call: TRBD1
cdr3_aa: CSASPGQGGGELFF
cdr3_nt: TGCAGTGCTTCCCCGGGACAGGGTGGCGGGGAGCTGTTTTTT

j_call: TRBJ1-1
clone_size: few
v_call: TRBV10-3
d_call: -
cdr3_aa: CAISESGRNTEAFF
cdr3_nt: TGTGCCATCAGTGAGTCGGGCCGGAACACTGAAGCTTTCTTT

j_call: TRBJ1-1
clone_size: -
v_call: TRBV4-3
d_call: TRBD1
cdr3_aa: CASSQVRQGKTEAFF
cdr3_nt: TGCGCCAGCAGCCAAGTGCGACAGGGAAAAACTGAAGCTTTCTTT

j_call: TRBJ1-1
clone_size: -
v_call: TRBV5-1
d_call: TRBD1
cdr3_aa: CASSSQGQGARSTEAFF
cdr3_nt: TGCGCCAGCAGCTCTCAAGGACAGGGGGCGAGGAGCACTGAAGCTTTCTTT

j_call: TRBJ1-2
clone_size: -
v_call: TRBV12-3/TRBV12-4
d_call: -
cdr3_aa: CASTTQARSGYTF
cdr3_nt: TGTGCCAGCACCACCCAGGCCCGCTCAGGCTACACCTTC

j_call: TRBJ2-7
clone_size: few
v_call: TRBV20-1
d_call: TRBD1
cdr3_aa: CSASGQGAQNEQYF
cdr3_nt: TGCAGTGCTAGTGGCCAGGGGGCACAGAACGAGCAGTACTTC

j_call: TRBJ2-1
clone_size: few
v_call: TRBV12-3/TRBV12-4
d_call: -
cdr3_aa: CASSNRAGPYNEQFF
cdr3_nt: TGTGCCAGCAGTAATAGAGCGGGTCCCTACAATGAGCAGTTCTTC

j_call: TRBJ2-1
clone_size: -
v_call: TRBV9
d_call: TRBD2
cdr3_aa: CASSAVGRTSSYNEQFF
cdr3_nt: TGTGCCAGCAGCGCAGTAGGGAGGACTAGCAGCTACAATGAGCAGTTCTTC

j_call: TRBJ1-1
clone_size: few
v_call: TRBV29-1
d_call: -
cdr3_aa: CSVAKDGNTEAFF
cdr3_nt: TGCAGCGTCGCAAAAGACGGGAACACTGAAGCTTTCTTT

j_call: TRBJ2-5
clone_size: many
v_call: TRBV11-2
d_call: TRBD2
cdr3_aa: CASSLDGSGSKETQYF
cdr3_nt: TGTGCCAGCAGCTTAGACGGAAGCGGGAGTAAAGAGACCCAGTACTTC

j_call: TRBJ2-7
clone_size: many
v_call: TRBV7-2
d_call: -
cdr3_aa: CASSIGPLPYEQYF
cdr3_nt: TGTGCCAGCAGCATTGGACCCCTCCCCTACGAGCAGTACTTC

j_call: TRBJ2-7
clone_size: many
v_call: TRBV30
d_call: -
cdr3_aa: CAWSAARTGLSYEQYF
cdr3_nt: TGTGCCTGGAGCGCCGCCAGGACAGGACTATCCTACGAGCAGTACTTC

j_call: TRBJ1-6
clone_size: -
v_call: TRBV10-3
d_call: -
cdr3_aa: CAISDGLPGSPLHF
cdr3_nt: TGTGCCATCAGTGATGGCCTTCCAGGATCACCCCTCCACTTT

j_call: TRBJ2-5
clone_size: -
v_call: TRBV27
d_call: TRBD1
cdr3_aa: CASRSPTGGETQYF
cdr3_nt: TGTGCCAGCAGATCACCGACAGGGGGGGAGACCCAGTACTTC

j_call: TRBJ2-7
clone_size: -
v_call: TRBV28
d_call: -
cdr3_aa: CASSARGGNNEQYF
cdr3_nt: TGTGCCAGCAGTGCCAGGGGCGGTAATAACGAGCAGTACTTC

j_call: TRBJ1-2
clone_size: few
v_call: TRBV6-1
d_call: -
cdr3_aa: CASSEGGIYGYTF
cdr3_nt: TGTGCCAGCAGTGAAGGGGGCATCTATGGCTACACCTTC

j_call: TRBJ2-7
clone_size: -
v_call: TRBV20-1
d_call: -
cdr3_aa: CSALGNTYNEQYF
cdr3_nt: TGCAGTGCCCTCGGGAATACCTACAATGAGCAGTACTTC

j_call: TRBJ2-3
clone_size: -
v_call: TRBV3-1
d_call: TRBD2
cdr3_aa: CASQKRGPTDTQYF
cdr3_nt: TGTGCCAGCCAGAAGCGGGGGCCCACAGATACGCAGTATTTT

j_call: TRBJ2-1
clone_size: -
v_call: TRBV29-1
d_call: TRBD2
cdr3_aa: CSVVREGSYNEQFF
cdr3_nt: TGCAGCGTTGTGCGGGAGGGCTCCTACAATGAGCAGTTCTTC